These 29 T cell receptor beta chains share one sample of origin, sequenced in a study of CD8+ T cells in alopecia areata. Reverse transcribed after extraction, RNA yielded cDNA as the sequencing template. Measured with immunoSEQ multiplex PCR; TCRdb has only the in-frame clones, and not every one. The data contain about 250,000 clones, about 68% of them singletons. The sample here was CD4+ T cells sorted from blood, taken at week 0. These receptors originate from a human donor with alopecia areata.

The chain carries TRBV6-5 and TRBJ1-2; TRBD1 matches 7 bases. Trimming took 6 bases from V and 6 from J; bases not matched to a gene: 1. CDR1 and CDR2 from the germline V gene are MNHEY and SVGAGI. CDR3 length equals 11 residues. CDR3 DNA sequence: TGTGCCAGCAGACAGGGGCATGGCTACACCTTC. Translated: CASRQGHGYTF.

This rearrangement joins TRBV4-3 to TRBJ1-2; D is undetermined. Deletions cut 0 bases from V and 12 bases from J, with 8 bases between. This CDR3 is 11 amino acids long. Per the germline V gene, CDR1 is LGHNA and CDR2 is YSLEER. The CDR3 sequence: CASSQEGVHTF. The CDR3, as DNA: TGCGCCAGCAGCCAAGAGGGAGTCCACACCTTC.

This sequence joins TRBV7-2 and TRBJ1-5, with 10 bases lining up with TRBD1. The CDR3 sequence is 16 residues long. The ends lost 2 bases at V and 9 bases at J; junction bases unmatched: 10. Germline V gene data show CDR1 as SGHTA and CDR2 as FQGNSA. The CDR3 DNA follows: TGTGCCAGCAGCTTACGAGGGACAGGGGAAGGTCCGCCCCAGCATTTT. Its protein product is CASSLRGTGEGPPQHF.

V is TRBV7-3 and J is TRBJ1-1; D remains ambiguous. Trimming shortened V by 5 bases and J by 0 bases, and 7 bases separated the two germline ends. The germline gives CDR1 SGHTA, CDR2 FQGTGA. This CDR3 is 13 amino acids long. DNA of the CDR3: TGTGCCAGCAGCAATTACGTGAACACTGAAGCTTTCTTT. This sequence encodes CASSNYVNTEAFF.

V usage is TRBV14 and J usage is TRBJ1-2; D remains unclear. The V and J ends lost 1 base and 6 bases respectively, with 9 bases between them. Germline V gene lookup returns CDR1 SGHDN and CDR2 FVKESK. CDR3 length: 13 amino acids. This chain's CDR3 is CASSQGAANGYTF. Written as DNA, the CDR3 is TGTGCCAGCAGCCAAGGGGCGGCCAATGGCTACACCTTC. Combining the CDR3 with reference TRBV14 and TRBJ1-2 gives the whole variable domain EAGVTQFPSHSVIEKGQTVTLRCDPISGHDNLYWYRRVMGKEIKFLLHFVKESKQDESGMPNNRFLAERTGGTYSTLKVQPAELEDSGVYFCASSQGAANGYTFGSGTRLTVV.

This clone has a single count. The CDR3 loop is CASSADWSGNNEQFF. In DNA, the CDR3 is TGTGCCAGCAGCGCCGACTGGAGTGGAAACAATGAGCAGTTCTTC. The chain uses TRBV7-8 and TRBJ2-1; D ambiguous. Germline values: CDR1 SGHVS, CDR2 FQNEAQ. The ends were cut back, 5 bases at V and 5 bases at J, with 16 bases in the middle. The CDR3 has 15 amino acids.

The table lists this clone with a count of one. The identical CDR3 is also encoded by other nucleotide sequences in the sample. The rearrangement uses TRBV5-6 and TRBJ2-7; D unresolved. V dropped 3 bases and J dropped 0 bases, with 1 base sitting between them. Germline CDR1 and CDR2: SGHDT and YYEEEE. CDR3 size: 11 residues. In nucleotides, the CDR3 is TGTGCCAGCAGCTCCTCCTACGAGCAGTACTTC. Translating it yields CASSSSYEQYF.

This clone came up a few times. V is TRBV6-1 and J is TRBJ1-5, with 10 bases matching TRBD1. Germline V gene sequence: CDR1 MNHNS, CDR2 SASEGT. Trimming cost V 7 bases and J 1 base; bases outside gene matches: 4. The CDR3 has 15 residues. CDR3 region: CASTRQGASNQPQHF. In DNA, the CDR3 is TGTGCCAGCACGCGACAGGGGGCAAGCAATCAGCCCCAGCATTTT.

There are many counts of this clone. This chain connects TRBV14 to TRBJ2-1, with 8 bases identical to TRBD2. Germline CDR1 SGHDN, CDR2 FVKESK. The CDR3 loop spans 15 amino acids. J gave up 10 bases and V 2 bases, and 10 bases lay outside the gene matches. As DNA, the CDR3 is TGTGCCAGCAGCCAACGGAGGCGGGGGGACGCGGAGCAGTTCTTC. Translation: CASSQRRRGDAEQFF.

The rearrangement links TRBV6-6 to TRBJ2-5; D may match TRBD1 or TRBD2 (5 bases each). The CDR3 spans 16 residues. Deletions cut 4 bases from V and 2 bases from J, with 17 bases between. CDR1 is MNHNY, CDR2 SVGAGI, per germline (reference sequence). The CDR3 spells CASSLFWGKGQETQYF. CDR3 nucleotides: TGTGCCAGCAGTTTATTTTGGGGGAAAGGACAAGAGACCCAGTACTTC.

This clone was seen more than once but under ten times. This chain uses TRBV5-6 with TRBJ1-1; perhaps TRBD1 as D (6 bases). V lost 3 bases, J lost 10 bases, and 13 bases lay in between. Germline values: CDR1 SGHDT, CDR2 YYEEEE. The CDR3 sequence is 12 residues long. The CDR3 here is CASSYNRDGAFF. For the CDR3, the DNA is TGTGCCAGCAGCTACAACAGGGACGGAGCTTTCTTT.

This clone was counted a single time. The rearrangement links TRBV5-4 to TRBJ1-5; weak D call: TRBD1 (5 bases). Per the germline V gene, CDR1 is SGHNT and CDR2 is YYREEE (reference sequence). The CDR3 is 14 residues long. Trimming cost V 0 bases and J 5 bases, with 9 bases left between them. CDR3 in amino acids: CASSLEGQDQPQHF. In nucleotides, the CDR3 is TGTGCCAGCAGCTTGGAGGGGCAGGATCAGCCCCAGCATTTT.

The V call is TRBV30, the J call TRBJ1-1, with D possibly TRBD1 on 5 matching bases. The CDR3 covers 13 residues. CDR1 is GTSNPN, CDR2 SVGIG, per germline (reference sequence). V lost 0 bases to trimming and J lost 14 bases, with 19 bases between them. As DNA, the CDR3 is TGTGCCTGGAGTGTAGGAGGGGCAGGCCCGCGGTTCTTT. It specifies CAWSVGGAGPRFF.

This clone occurred once. One end of the junction fails to match germline, which may point to a read error. This CDR3 is CASSQESGRDRGRQNF. The CDR3, as DNA: TGCGCCAGCAGCCAAGAGAGTGGTCGGGACAGGGGGCGGCAGAACTTC. The chain is built from TRBV4-1 and TRBJ2-4, with 12 positions matching TRBD1. The germline CDR1 and CDR2 sequences are MGHRA and YSYEKL. This CDR3 is 16 amino acids long.

The chain links TRBV5-1 to TRBJ2-6; D call uncertain. Trimming took 2 bases from V and 4 from J, leaving 10 bases between them. Looked up from germline, CDR1 is SGHRS and CDR2 is YFSETQ. The CDR3 consists of 15 residues. CDR3 DNA sequence: TGCGCCAGCAGCTTCCCCGGCGGAGGGGCCAACGTCCTGACTTTC. It specifies CASSFPGGGANVLTF.

In its sample, this clone was seen a few times. The same CDR3 is also encoded by other DNA sequences in this sample. The chain uses TRBV29-1 and TRBJ2-5; D not certain. Germline V gives CDR1 SQVTM, CDR2 ANQGSEA. The CDR3 extends over 9 amino acids. Trimming removed 3 bases from V and 5 bases from J, with 1 base in between. The chain's CDR3 is CSVDETQYF. DNA for the CDR3: TGCAGCGTTGACGAGACCCAGTACTTC. Using reference TRBV29-1 and TRBJ2-5 for the parts outside the CDR3, the full variable domain is SAVISQKPSRDICQRGTSLTIQCQVDSQVTMMFWYRQQPGQSLTLIATANQGSEATYESGFVIDKFPISRPNLTFSTLTVSNMSPEDSSIYLCSVDETQYFGPGTRLLVL.

The chain combines TRBV5-6 with TRBJ1-5; 10 bases line up with TRBD1. V dropped 0 bases and J dropped 6; count of bases not matched to a gene: 6. The CDR3 totals 16 residues. Germline values: CDR1 SGHDT, CDR2 YYEEEE. In nucleotides, the CDR3 is TGTGCCAGCAGCTTGGGCGCGGGACAGGGGATTCAGCCCCAGCATTTT. This gives the protein CASSLGAGQGIQPQHF.

This chain joins TRBV30 and TRBJ2-3; a weak D match, TRBD2 (5 bases). Trimming pared 3 bases from V and 1 base from J, leaving 11 bases between. There are 14 residues in the CDR3. Germline V lookup: CDR1 GTSNPN, CDR2 SVGIG (reference sequence). The CDR3 here is CAWRASGRTDTQYF. In nucleotides, the CDR3 is TGTGCCTGGAGGGCGAGCGGTCGCACAGATACGCAGTATTTT.

This clone was seen more than once but under ten times. J is TRBJ2-5 and V is TRBV10-3, with 7 bases lining up with TRBD2. V gave up 8 bases and J gave up 3 bases; unmatched junction bases: 6. The germline gives CDR1 ENHRY, CDR2 SYGVKD. The CDR3 runs 13 residues. Here the CDR3 reads CAIRGTIEETQYF. The CDR3 DNA is TGTGCCATCCGAGGGACTATTGAAGAGACCCAGTACTTC.

This clone was seen a handful of times. The chain has TRBV5-1 and TRBJ2-5; the match to TRBD2 covers 11 bases. V lost 0 bases and J lost 5; bases outside the gene matches: 3. CDR1 SGHRS and CDR2 YFSETQ come from the germline V gene. This CDR3 spans 15 amino acids. CDR3 sequence: CASSLVAGGPETQYF. The CDR3 DNA reads as TGCGCCAGCAGCTTGGTAGCGGGGGGGCCCGAGACCCAGTACTTC.

The chain links TRBV29-1 to TRBJ2-5; 7 bases align to TRBD2. The CDR3 runs to 13 residues. Trimming cost V 4 bases and J 5 bases; bases outside gene matches: 7. CDR1 and CDR2 (germline): SQVTM, ANQGSEA. CDR3 sequence (DNA): TGCAGCGTTGGGGAGGGGCGTCGGGAGACCCAGTACTTC. It yields the protein CSVGEGRRETQYF.

Points on this clone: Within the sample, other DNA sequences also encode this same CDR3. The V and J genes are TRBV30 and TRBJ2-5; a weak D match, TRBD2 (6 bases). V was pared by 3 bases and J by 1 base, with 9 bases between. This CDR3 region has 13 residues. Germline CDR1 GTSNPN, CDR2 SVGIG (reference sequence). The CDR3 reads CAWSRDSQETQYF. The CDR3 nucleotides are TGTGCCTGGAGCCGGGACTCCCAAGAGACCCAGTACTTC. Using reference TRBV30 and TRBJ2-5 for the parts outside the CDR3, the full variable domain is SQTIHQWPATLVQPVGSPLSLECTVEGTSNPNLYWYRQAAGRGLQLLFYSVGIGQISSEVPQNLSASRPQDRQFILSSKKLLLSDSGFYLCAWSRDSQETQYFGPGTRLLVL.

The chain is built from TRBV29-1 and TRBJ2-7; no reliable D call. The germline V and J ends were trimmed by 6 bases and 3 bases, with 12 bases remaining between them. Germline V lookup: CDR1 SQVTM, CDR2 ANQGSEA. CDR3 size: 12 residues. CDR3 bases: TGCAGCGTGACGGACCGGTACTACGAGCAGTACTTC. It is translated as CSVTDRYYEQYF.

J is TRBJ2-3 and V is TRBV19, with 7 positions matching TRBD2. The CDR3 spans 15 residues. The J segment lost 4 bases and the V segment lost 5 bases, leaving 9 bases of the junction unmatched. Germline V gives CDR1 LNHDA, CDR2 SQIVND (reference sequence). Here the CDR3 DNA reads TGTGCCAGTAGTCCTATCGGGCTAGCGGCAGATACGCAGTATTTT. Its translation is CASSPIGLAADTQYF. The full variable domain, with the rest looked up from reference TRBV19 and TRBJ2-3, is DGGITQSPKYLFRKEGQNVTLSCEQNLNHDAMYWYRQDPGQGLRLIYYSQIVNDFQKGDIAEGYSVSREKKESFPLTVTSAQKNPTAFYLCASSPIGLAADTQYFGPGTRLTVL.

This clone showed up just a few times. The V and J genes are TRBV6-6 and TRBJ1-6; TRBD1 is a possible D gene (5 bases). The germline V and J ends were trimmed by 6 bases and 7 bases, with 13 bases remaining between them. The CDR3 runs to 14 residues. Germline V gives CDR1 MNHNY, CDR2 SVGAGI (reference sequence). The CDR3 loop is CASRPDGANSPLHF. CDR3 DNA: TGTGCCAGCAGGCCGGACGGGGCGAATTCACCCCTCCACTTT.

The V gene is TRBV5-6, the J gene TRBJ2-1; no clear D gene. Germline CDR1 reads SGHDT; CDR2 reads YYEEEE. V lost 2 bases and J lost 0, with 9 bases in between. The CDR3 has 15 amino acids. For the CDR3, the DNA is TGTGCCAGCAGCTTATTTTTTAGCTCCTACAATGAGCAGTTCTTC. It codes for CASSLFFSSYNEQFF.

Comments on this clone: Other DNA sequences from this sample encode an identical CDR3 as well. This chain uses TRBV29-1 with TRBJ2-3; D might be TRBD1 (5 bases). The CDR3 is 12 amino acids. V lost 3 bases, J lost 3 bases, and 7 bases lay in between. Germline CDR1 is SQVTM and CDR2 is ANQGSEA. The CDR3 loop is CSVDPGTDTQYF. The CDR3, as DNA: TGCAGCGTTGACCCAGGGACAGATACGCAGTATTTT.

J is TRBJ2-1 and V is TRBV29-1; D is unresolved. The CDR3 contains 11 residues. Trimming left V 3 bases short and J 6 bases short, with 6 bases between. In germline, CDR1 is SQVTM, CDR2 ANQGSEA. CDR3 region: CSVEVTNEQFF. The CDR3 region has the DNA TGCAGCGTTGAGGTGACCAATGAGCAGTTCTTC.

The chain has TRBV30 and TRBJ1-2, with D perhaps matching TRBD1 (5 bases). The CDR3 covers 20 residues. The germline V gene encodes CDR1 GTSNPN and CDR2 SVGIG (reference sequence). The ends were cut back, 3 bases at V and 4 bases at J, with 33 bases in the middle. The chain's CDR3 is CAWRASLGTGSTAGGYGYTF. The DNA for the CDR3 is TGTGCCTGGAGAGCCTCTCTGGGGACGGGTAGTACCGCGGGGGGCTATGGCTACACCTTC.